This T cell receptor beta chain appears in the sequencing data of a study of tissue T cells after allogeneic stem cell transplantation (dated by TCRdb to 2021 to 2024). Notes on the research overall: When multiple samples of a tissue existed, pathologist review of H&E sections prioritized samples with histologically apparent lymphocytes for sequencing. Using research autopsies of patients with and without GVHD, plus mouse models of GVHD, the study profiled TCR beta repertoires across many tissues. The human arm was conducted as a prospective observational study, and neither blinding nor randomization was performed.

General study outcomes and caveats: No blood samples were available for the non-GVHD comparator patients. Which tissue TCRs were alloreactive or antigen-specific was not determined in the study, and some clones might have been persisting host cells. Not many T cell clones showed up in more than one patient, yet clustering based on motifs uncovered repertoire signatures that were shared across patients in a tissue-specific way. The patient cohort was small and clinically heterogeneous, and sampling depth was acknowledged as a limitation. In both patients and mice, T cells from blood and spleen covered only a limited part of the TCR repertoire found in tissues. Within patients, how anatomically similar tissues were was a major factor shaping TCR repertoire composition, regardless of disease or transplant status.

Comment on this clone: The antigen this receptor binds is unknown. Base-call qualities are not available, and no considerably larger clone is one nucleotide away.

Library prep was done by the immunoSEQ multiplex PCR assay. TCRbeta CDR3 sequencing was performed at survey depth by Adaptive Biotechnologies, and CDR3 sequences, V/J genes, productive frequency and template counts were reported. TCR beta CDR3 regions were amplified from genomic DNA rather than RNA. The authors processed their data as follows. Jensen-Shannon divergence served to quantify pairwise repertoire overlap between tissues, with 0 meaning identical and 1 meaning complete divergence. Tissues were grouped by single-linkage agglomerative hierarchical clustering of pairwise JSD values, and the clustering results were shown as dendrograms. GLIPH2 was run on all patient samples with simulation_depth 1000, kmer_min_depth 3 and cdr3_length_cutoff 8, and groups with more than two unique CDR3s were retained. A standardized tissue-overlap score was calculated by extrapolating Jaccard GLIPH-group overlap across patients to a standard repertoire size of 1000 clones. Linear mixed-effect models, with tissue as a fixed effect and individual as a random effect, were used to test how diversity related to clinical or experimental variables. Imported from immuneACCESS, the table was reduced by TCRdb to in-frame sequences with V and J called. These copies leave out some clones; in studies compared against another copy, an unresolved V gene accounts for under half, and the cause of the remainder is not known. The V and J calls and clone size were taken over from that table, and D and trimming were inferred from the DNA. The sample records about 6,300 clones, around 70% of which are singletons. 20% to 30% of the sample belongs to the ten largest clones.

V is pared back by 0 bases and J by 10 bases, with 13 bases lying between the germline termini. According to the germline V gene (reference sequence), CDR1 reads WNHNN and CDR2 reads SYGVQD. The CDR3 covers 13 residues, taking in both the cysteine and the phenylalanine. Only the CDR3 DNA is retained, 39 bases long and in frame from the first base. What the time point label conveys for this sample: human tissue collected at research (rapid) autopsy. For comparison, three non-HCT patients with other cancers were selected retrospectively, each having at least five GI tract samples and no known GI disease at death. Autopsy tissues, which were obtained after a median post-mortem interval of approximately 10 hours, included GI sites from esophagus to rectum, liver, skin and lymphoid organs including spleen. Each autopsy specimen was cut in two, with one portion flash-frozen in liquid nitrogen and the remainder formalin-fixed, and the outer muscle layers of GI specimens were removed. To extract genomic DNA from frozen tissues, either the Mag-Bind Blood & Tissue DNA HDQ 96 Kit on a Chemagic 360 or the DNeasy Blood & Tissue Kit was used. Because of concern about red blood cell contamination, extracted DNA underwent additional purification with the Genomic DNA Clean & Concentrator-25 kit.

The receptor was derived from a woman aged 18 to 49 with breast cancer. The chain joins TRBV10-1 to TRBJ2-7, and the D gene may be TRBD1, 5 bases matching. The sample in question was tissue from the stomach, obtained at autopsy. CDR3 reads: CASSESIGHKQYF. The DNA sequence is given as TGCGCCAGCAGTGAGTCGATCGGACACAAACAGTACTTC.